The 19 T cell receptor beta chains below come from one sample, sequenced in a study of early T cells in non-severe SARS-CoV-2 infection. Each CDR3 protein gets one entry after TCRdb re-called the 5' RACE reads with MiXCR. The data contain 30,000 to 35,000 distinct CDR3 sequences, approximately 6.3% of them singletons. The sequenced material came from whole blood. All receptors come from an adult who was a healthcare worker with PCR-confirmed SARS-CoV-2 infection or an uninfected control (not recorded which).

This clonotype was seen ten or more times. The V call is TRBV11-2, the J call TRBJ2-2, with TRBD2 matching over 12 bases. There are 18 residues in the CDR3. Losses at the gene ends were 5 bases for V and 4 bases for J; bases not matched to a gene: 11. Germline assignment: CDR1 SGHAT and CDR2 FQNNGV. CDR3 in amino acids: CASSVGLAGGPPTGELFF. For the CDR3, the DNA is TGTGCCAGCAGCGTCGGTCTAGCGGGAGGGCCGCCCACCGGGGAGCTGTTTTTT.

This clonotype has a count of ten or more. The rearrangement links TRBV20-1 to TRBJ2-5, with no clear D. The CDR3 runs to 11 residues. Germline CDR1 reads DFQATT; CDR2 reads SNEGSKA (reference sequence). The V gene lost 7 bases and the J gene lost 6 bases, with 12 bases spanning the gap. CDR3 coding DNA: TGCAGTGTCAGTGGTCCAAAGACCCAGTACTTC. Its protein is CSVSGPKTQYF.

This clonotype was counted ten times or more. The J gene is TRBJ1-2, the V gene TRBV10-2; D may be TRBD1 (6 bases). Trimming cost V 8 bases and J 0 bases, with 10 bases left between them. This CDR3 is built from 13 residues. Germline-derived CDR1 and CDR2 are WSHSY and SAAADI. The CDR3 DNA is TGCGCCAGCGGCGGACAGACTAACTATGGCTACACCTTC. It translates to CASGGQTNYGYTF.

This clonotype was counted many times. The V gene is TRBV12-3 or TRBV12-4, the J gene TRBJ1-1; D possibly corresponds to TRBD1 (5 bases). Trimming cost V 5 bases and J 7 bases, with 17 bases left between them. CDR3 size: 14 residues. CDR3 nucleotide sequence: TGTGCCAGCAGTCCGGTTTCAGGGAAGGGTGAAGCTTTCTTT. Amino acids: CASSPVSGKGEAFF.

The V call is TRBV20-1, the J call TRBJ2-1; the match to TRBD2 covers 7 bases. After removal of 1 base from V and 2 bases from J, the junction contained 5 bases not matched to a gene. CDR1 is DFQATT and CDR2 is SNEGSKA in the germline V gene (reference sequence). This CDR3 is built from 15 residues. The CDR3 DNA is TGCAGTGCTAGAGCCAGCGGGACCACCTACAATGAGCAGTTCTTC. This gives the protein CSARASGTTYNEQFF.

This chain uses TRBV4-2 with TRBJ2-1; TRBD2 aligns across 11 bases. V gave up 4 bases and J gave up 3 bases; unmatched junction bases: 11. Germline V lookup: CDR1 LGHNA, CDR2 YNFKEQ. This CDR3 is 18 amino acids long. CDR3 protein: CASSLPTSGIDVYNEQFF. The CDR3 DNA reads TGTGCCAGCAGCCTACCGACTAGCGGGATTGACGTCTACAATGAGCAGTTCTTC.

At least ten counts were recorded for this clonotype. The chain employs TRBV6-6 and TRBJ1-6, with D hard to call. The length of the CDR3 is 14 residues. Trimming cost V 0 bases and J 7 bases, with 7 bases left between them. The germline gives CDR1 MNHNY, CDR2 SVGAGI (reference sequence). CDR3 in DNA: TGTGCCAGCAGTTACTCGGAACTCAATTCACCCCTCCACTTT. Amino acids: CASSYSELNSPLHF.

This clonotype was detected many times. This chain connects TRBV27 to TRBJ2-3, with D unclear. Per germline, CDR1 MNHEY and CDR2 SMNVEV (reference sequence). The CDR3 loop spans 13 amino acids. V was cut by 5 bases and J by 2 bases, with 8 bases left in between. CDR3 nucleotide sequence: TGTGCCAGCAGTCCGGCCTACACAGATACGCAGTATTTT. It translates to CASSPAYTDTQYF.

The V gene is TRBV7-9, the J gene TRBJ2-7; D gene unclear. The V gene lost 3 bases and the J gene lost 1 base, with 10 bases spanning the gap. The CDR3 runs to 14 residues. The germline gives CDR1 SEHNR, CDR2 FQNEAQ (reference sequence). CDR3 region: CASSFFADSYEQYF. In nucleotides, the CDR3 is TGTGCCAGCAGCTTCTTCGCAGATTCCTACGAGCAGTACTTC.

Concerning this clonotype itself: Since a much larger clone is just one base distant, this may be a read error. The chain uses TRBV7-2 and TRBJ2-1, with 9 bases fitting TRBD2. This CDR3 region has 15 residues. CDR1 and CDR2 (germline): SGHTA, FQGNSA. Here the CDR3 reads CANSQSRGRANEQFF. CDR3 nucleotide sequence: TGTGCCAACAGCCAGTCACGCGGGAGGGCCAATGAGCAGTTCTTC.

This clonotype has ten or more counts. The chain links TRBV7-2 to TRBJ1-2; D not certain. CDR1 is SGHTA, CDR2 FQGNSA, per germline. CDR3 length equals 12 residues. V was trimmed by 2 bases and J by 8 bases, leaving 9 bases between them. Here the CDR3 reads CASSLSVGGYTF. The CDR3 DNA reads as TGTGCCAGCAGCTTAAGCGTCGGCGGCTACACCTTC.

The chain recombines TRBV6-1 with TRBJ1-1, with TRBD1 as a possible D gene (5 bases). The CDR3 has 15 residues. Germline V gives CDR1 MNHNS, CDR2 SASEGT. V lost 10 bases to trimming and J lost 7 bases, with 25 bases between them. The CDR3: CATWGSQPTRNEAFF. The CDR3 DNA follows: TGTGCCACGTGGGGGTCACAGCCGACCCGAAATGAAGCTTTCTTT.

Ten or more counts support this clonotype. V gene TRBV19 combines with J gene TRBJ1-2; 7 bases are shared with TRBD1. This CDR3 is 14 amino acids long. Per the germline V gene, CDR1 is LNHDA and CDR2 is SQIVND (reference sequence). Losses at the gene ends were 9 bases for V and 3 bases for J; bases not matched to a gene: 10. The CDR3 nucleotides are TGTGCCAGCAGACCCGACAGGGAAGACTATGGCTACACCTTC. Translation: CASRPDREDYGYTF.

This clonotype has at least ten counts. This chain links TRBV10-3 with TRBJ2-7; possibly TRBD2 for D (5 bases). The CDR3 has 13 amino acids. V lost 10 bases to trimming and J lost 2 bases, with 15 bases between them. Per germline, CDR1 ENHRY and CDR2 SYGVKD. CDR3: CATDYPMAYEQYF. As DNA, the CDR3 is TGTGCCACCGACTACCCTATGGCCTACGAGCAGTACTTC.

This clonotype was picked up a small number of times. The J gene is TRBJ2-5, the V gene TRBV28; TRBD2 is a possible D gene (5 bases). Germline V gene sequence: CDR1 MDHEN, CDR2 SYDVKM. V lost 5 bases to trimming and J lost 1 base, with 11 bases between them. CDR3 length: 14 residues. The CDR3 protein is CASSPASGQETQYF. The CDR3, as DNA: TGTGCCAGCAGTCCCGCGAGCGGCCAAGAGACCCAGTACTTC.

This clonotype came up many times. V is TRBV10-3 and J is TRBJ2-1; 8 nucleotides match TRBD2. The CDR3 runs to 15 residues. V was clipped by 6 bases and J by 3 bases; unmatched bases: 7. CDR1 and CDR2 (germline): ENHRY, SYGVKD. CDR3 amino acids: CAISSAGANYNEQFF. The CDR3 nucleotides are TGTGCCATCAGCTCAGCGGGAGCAAACTACAATGAGCAGTTCTTC.

This clonotype came up many times. The V call is TRBV12-3 or TRBV12-4, the J call TRBJ1-1; 8 nucleotides match TRBD1. V lost 6 bases to trimming and J lost 9 bases; unmatched junction nucleotides: 6. The CDR3 length is 12 residues. CDR3 bases: TGTGCCAGCAGACAGGGGGTTGTTAAAGCTTTCTTT. Translation gives CASRQGVVKAFF.

This clonotype is labeled as medium-sized. V usage is TRBV6-5 and J usage is TRBJ2-1, with 10 positions matching TRBD1. Germline V gene sequence: CDR1 MNHEY, CDR2 SVGAGI. V dropped 2 bases and J dropped 6; count of bases not matched to a gene: 4. The length of the CDR3 is 15 residues. The CDR3 sequence: CASSYPGTGVNEQFF. The CDR3 DNA reads TGTGCCAGCAGTTACCCCGGGACAGGGGTCAATGAGCAGTTCTTC.

This clonotype was detected ten times or more. The genes are TRBV29-1 and TRBJ2-3; tentative D call: TRBD1 (6 bases). The CDR3 is 14 residues long. Looked up from germline, CDR1 is SQVTM and CDR2 is ANQGSEA. Trimming took 7 bases from V and 0 from J, leaving 14 bases between them. CDR3 in DNA: TGCAGCGCGAGGACAGACTTTAGCACAGATACGCAGTATTTT. Protein product: CSARTDFSTDTQYF.